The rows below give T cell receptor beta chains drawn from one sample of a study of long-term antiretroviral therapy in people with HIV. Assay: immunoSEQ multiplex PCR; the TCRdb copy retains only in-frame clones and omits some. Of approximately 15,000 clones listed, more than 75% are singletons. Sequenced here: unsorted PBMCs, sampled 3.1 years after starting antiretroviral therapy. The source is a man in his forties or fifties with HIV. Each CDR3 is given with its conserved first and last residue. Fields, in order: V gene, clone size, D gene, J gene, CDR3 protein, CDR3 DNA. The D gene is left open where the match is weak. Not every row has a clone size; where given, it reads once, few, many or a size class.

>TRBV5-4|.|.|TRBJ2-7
CASSWDSSYEQYF
TGTGCCAGCAGCTGGGACTCTTCCTACGAGCAGTACTTC
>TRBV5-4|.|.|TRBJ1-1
CASSSGRSLNTEAFF
TGTGCCAGCAGCTCCGGACGGTCGTTGAACACTGAAGCTTTCTTT
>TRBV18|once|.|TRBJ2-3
CASSPNLVGSTDTQYF
TGTGCCAGCTCACCAAATTTGGTCGGTAGCACAGATACGCAGTATTTT
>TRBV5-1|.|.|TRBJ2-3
CASSLRDGHTDTQYF
TGCGCCAGCAGCTTGAGGGACGGACACACAGATACGCAGTATTTT
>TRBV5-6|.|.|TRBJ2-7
CASSLAGPFYEQYF
TGTGCCAGCAGCTTGGCCGGGCCGTTCTACGAGCAGTACTTC
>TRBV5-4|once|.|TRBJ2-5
CASSPGEVVTQYF
TGTGCCAGCAGCCCGGGTGAGGTGGTGACCCAGTACTTC
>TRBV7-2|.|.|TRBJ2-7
CASSALNYEQYF
TGTGCCAGCAGCGCCTTAAATTACGAGCAGTACTTC
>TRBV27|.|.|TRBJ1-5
CASSLRNQPGEPQHF
TGTGCCAGCAGTTTAAGAAATCAACCGGGGGAGCCCCAGCATTTT
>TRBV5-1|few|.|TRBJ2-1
CASSSNNEQFF
TGCGCCAGCAGCTCAAACAATGAGCAGTTCTTC
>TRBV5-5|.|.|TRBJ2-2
CASSLGPGKNTGELFF
TGTGCCAGCAGCTTGGGCCCCGGCAAGAACACCGGGGAGCTGTTTTTT
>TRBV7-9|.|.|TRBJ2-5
CASGTDNQETQYF
TGTGCCAGCGGAACGGACAACCAAGAGACCCAGTACTTC
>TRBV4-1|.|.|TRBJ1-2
CASSPGEAAEGYTF
TGCGCCAGCAGCCCAGGCGAGGCGGCCGAGGGCTACACCTTC
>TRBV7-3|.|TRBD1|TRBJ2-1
CASSGRTGHEQFF
TGTGCCAGCAGCGGCCGGACAGGGCATGAGCAGTTCTTC
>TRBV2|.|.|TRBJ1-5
CASSLFLNQPQHF
TGTGCCAGCAGCCTCTTCTTAAATCAGCCCCAGCATTTT
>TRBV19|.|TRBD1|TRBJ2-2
CASSIPPGQGARTGELFF
TGTGCCAGTAGTATTCCGCCCGGACAGGGGGCGCGCACCGGGGAGCTGTTTTTT
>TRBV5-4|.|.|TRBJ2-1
CASSKYNEQFF
TGTGCCAGCAGCAAGTACAATGAGCAGTTCTTC
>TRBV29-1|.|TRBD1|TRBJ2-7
CSVVQGAYEQYF
TGCAGCGTTGTGCAGGGGGCCTACGAGCAGTACTTC
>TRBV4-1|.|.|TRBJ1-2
CASSQEVGSLYGYTF
TGCGCCAGCAGCCAAGAGGTGGGCAGCCTATATGGCTACACCTTC
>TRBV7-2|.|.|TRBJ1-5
CASSVGNQPQHF
TGTGCCAGCAGCGTTGGGAATCAGCCCCAGCATTTT
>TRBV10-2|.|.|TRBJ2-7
CASKRGLDYEQYF
TGCGCCAGCAAAAGGGGACTCGACTACGAGCAGTACTTC
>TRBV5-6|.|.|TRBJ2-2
CASSLVRVSSGELFF
TGTGCCAGCAGCTTGGTTAGGGTATCGAGCGGGGAGCTGTTTTTT
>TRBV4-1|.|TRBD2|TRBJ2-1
CASSQRTRGNEQFF
TGCGCCAGCAGCCAAAGGACTAGGGGCAATGAGCAGTTCTTC
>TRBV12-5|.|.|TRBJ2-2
CASGSYIPGNGELFF
TGTGCTAGTGGTTCCTACATACCAGGGAACGGGGAGCTGTTTTTT
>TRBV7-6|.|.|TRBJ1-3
CASSLDVPSGSGNTIYF
TGTGCCAGCAGCTTAGACGTCCCATCAGGGTCTGGAAACACCATATATTTT
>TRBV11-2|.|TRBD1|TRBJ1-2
CASSIGQGAYYGYTF
TGTGCCAGCAGCATAGGACAGGGGGCTTACTATGGCTACACCTTC
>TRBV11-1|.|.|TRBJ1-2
CASSFNANYGYTF
TGTGCCAGCAGCTTCAACGCCAACTATGGCTACACCTTC
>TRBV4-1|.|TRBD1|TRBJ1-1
CASSPGQMNTEAFF
TGCGCCAGCAGCCCGGGACAGATGAACACTGAAGCTTTCTTT
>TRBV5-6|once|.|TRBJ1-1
CASSLGLMNTEAFF
TGTGCCAGCAGCTTAGGCCTAATGAACACTGAAGCTTTCTTT
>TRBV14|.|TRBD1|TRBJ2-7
CASSQNRGPSSYEQYF
TGTGCCAGCAGCCAGAACAGGGGGCCGAGCTCCTACGAGCAGTACTTC
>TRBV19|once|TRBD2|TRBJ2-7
CASSIGVSSGGAKQSYEQYF
TGTGCCAGTAGTATAGGAGTGTCCAGCGGGGGAGCAAAACAATCCTACGAGCAGTACTTC
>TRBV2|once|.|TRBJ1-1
CASSESSFTEAFF
TGTGCCAGCAGTGAATCGAGTTTCACTGAAGCTTTCTTT
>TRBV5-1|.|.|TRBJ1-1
CASSLLGGGDTEAFF
TGCGCCAGCAGCTTGTTGGGGGGTGGGGACACTGAAGCTTTCTTT
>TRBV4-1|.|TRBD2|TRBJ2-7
CASSQDGGGGNEQYF
TGCGCCAGCAGCCAAGATGGCGGGGGTGGGAACGAGCAGTACTTC